The rows below give T cell receptor beta chains drawn from one sample of a study of T cell responses to AZD1222 COVID-19 vaccine. The data were produced by immunoSEQ multiplex PCR, yet TCRdb's version contains in-frame clones alone and is incomplete. The data hold about 180,000 clones, with 80% to 95% observed a single time. The material sequenced was peripheral blood, taken 28 days after the second AZD1222 dose. These receptors originate from an adult who received the AZD1222 COVID-19 vaccine. CDR3s include the opening cysteine and the closing phenylalanine or tryptophan. A D gene is named only where the DNA matches it firmly. Clone sizes are given selectively: once, few, many, or a class where the clone is expanded.

v_call: TRBV7-9; clone_size: NA; d_call: NA; j_call: TRBJ1-4; cdr3_length: 14; cdr3_nt: TGTGCCAGCAGGCGCGACAGGTCTAATGAAAAACTGTTTTTT; cdr3_aa: CASRRDRSNEKLFF
v_call: TRBV7-8; clone_size: NA; d_call: NA; j_call: TRBJ2-4; cdr3_length: 12; cdr3_nt: TGTGCCAGCAGCTTAAACAGGGACATTCAGTACTTC; cdr3_aa: CASSLNRDIQYF
v_call: TRBV7-2; clone_size: NA; d_call: NA; j_call: TRBJ2-7; cdr3_length: 16; cdr3_nt: TGTGCCAGCAGCGAGGGGACCTATGGGCTACGATCTAAGCAGTACTTC; cdr3_aa: CASSEGTYGLRSKQYF
v_call: TRBV30; clone_size: NA; d_call: NA; j_call: TRBJ1-2; cdr3_length: 12; cdr3_nt: TGTGCCTGGATGCGGGATATCTATGGCTACACCTTC; cdr3_aa: CAWMRDIYGYTF
v_call: TRBV6-6; clone_size: NA; d_call: TRBD1; j_call: TRBJ2-1; cdr3_length: 14; cdr3_nt: TGTGCCAGCAGTATACCTCCCAGGGGGAATGAGCAGTTCTTC; cdr3_aa: CASSIPPRGNEQFF
v_call: TRBV5-1; clone_size: NA; d_call: TRBD1; j_call: TRBJ1-1; cdr3_length: 15; cdr3_nt: TGCGCCAGCAGCTTGGATTTAGGGGGCGACACTGAAGCTTTCTTT; cdr3_aa: CASSLDLGGDTEAFF
v_call: TRBV5-1; clone_size: NA; d_call: NA; j_call: TRBJ2-3; cdr3_length: 13; cdr3_nt: TGCGCCAGCAGCTTGGCGGGGTCGGATACGCAGTATTTT; cdr3_aa: CASSLAGSDTQYF
v_call: TRBV9; clone_size: NA; d_call: NA; j_call: TRBJ2-3; cdr3_length: 14; cdr3_nt: TGTGCCAGCAGCGAGGTTTCTAGCACAGATACGCAGTATTTT; cdr3_aa: CASSEVSSTDTQYF
v_call: TRBV6-2/TRBV6-3; clone_size: NA; d_call: TRBD2; j_call: TRBJ2-1; cdr3_length: 18; cdr3_nt: TGTGCCAGCAGTTACTCTAAGTCGGCTAGCGGGAGGGCCAATGAGCAGTTCTTC; cdr3_aa: CASSYSKSASGRANEQFF
v_call: TRBV19; clone_size: NA; d_call: TRBD2; j_call: TRBJ2-5; cdr3_length: 15; cdr3_nt: TGTGCCAGTAGTATGCAGGCCGGGAGGGAAGAGACCCAGTACTTC; cdr3_aa: CASSMQAGREETQYF
v_call: TRBV27; clone_size: NA; d_call: TRBD1; j_call: TRBJ1-1; cdr3_length: 14; cdr3_nt: TGTGCCAGCAGTTTCACAGGGGGGAGCACTGAAGCTTTCTTT; cdr3_aa: CASSFTGGSTEAFF
v_call: TRBV29-1; clone_size: NA; d_call: NA; j_call: TRBJ2-3; cdr3_length: 12; cdr3_nt: TGCAGCGAGATTGGCTTAGGAGATACGCAGTATTTT; cdr3_aa: CSEIGLGDTQYF
v_call: TRBV6-5; clone_size: few; d_call: NA; j_call: TRBJ1-5; cdr3_length: 15; cdr3_nt: TGTGCCAGCAGTCGAGACAGGAATAGCAATCAGCCCCAGCATTTT; cdr3_aa: CASSRDRNSNQPQHF
v_call: TRBV20-1; clone_size: NA; d_call: NA; j_call: TRBJ1-5; cdr3_length: 13; cdr3_nt: TGCAGTGCTAATGACAGGCAAACGGAGCCCCAGCATTTT; cdr3_aa: CSANDRQTEPQHF
v_call: TRBV4-3; clone_size: NA; d_call: NA; j_call: TRBJ1-4; cdr3_length: 12; cdr3_nt: TGCGCCAGCAGCCATGCGACTGAAAAACTGTTTTTT; cdr3_aa: CASSHATEKLFF
v_call: TRBV19; clone_size: NA; d_call: TRBD1; j_call: TRBJ1-4; cdr3_length: 14; cdr3_nt: TGTGCCAGTACGGGAAGGGGGCATAATGAAAAACTGTTTTTT; cdr3_aa: CASTGRGHNEKLFF